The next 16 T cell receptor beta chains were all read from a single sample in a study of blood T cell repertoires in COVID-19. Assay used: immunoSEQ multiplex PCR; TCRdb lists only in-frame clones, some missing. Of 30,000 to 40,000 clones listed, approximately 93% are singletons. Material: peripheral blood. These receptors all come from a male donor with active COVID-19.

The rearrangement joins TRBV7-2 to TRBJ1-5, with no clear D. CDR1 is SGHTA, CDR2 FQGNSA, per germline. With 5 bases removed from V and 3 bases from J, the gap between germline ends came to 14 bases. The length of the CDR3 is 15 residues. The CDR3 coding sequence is TGTGCCAGCAGCATTAACACGGGAGCCAATCAGCCCCAGCATTTT. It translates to CASSINTGANQPQHF.

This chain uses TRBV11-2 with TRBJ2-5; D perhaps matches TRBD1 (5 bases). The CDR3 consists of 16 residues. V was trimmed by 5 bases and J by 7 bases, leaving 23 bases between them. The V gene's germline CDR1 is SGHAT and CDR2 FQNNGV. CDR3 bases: TGTGCCAGCAGCCCGGTGGTCCAGGGTCCGCCTCGGACCCAGTACTTC. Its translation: CASSPVVQGPPRTQYF. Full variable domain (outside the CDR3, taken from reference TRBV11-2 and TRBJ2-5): EAGVAQSPRYKIIEKRQSVAFWCNPISGHATLYWYQQILGQGPKLLIQFQNNGVVDDSQLPKDRFSAERLKGVDSTLKIQPAKLEDSAVYLCASSPVVQGPPRTQYFGPGTRLLVL.

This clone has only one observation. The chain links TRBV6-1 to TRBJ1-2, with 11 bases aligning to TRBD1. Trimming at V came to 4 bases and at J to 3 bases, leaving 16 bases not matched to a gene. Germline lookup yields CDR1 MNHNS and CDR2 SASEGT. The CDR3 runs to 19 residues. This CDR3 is CASSAEWWDRGKGYYGYTF. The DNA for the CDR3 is TGTGCCAGCAGTGCGGAATGGTGGGACAGGGGGAAGGGGTACTATGGCTACACCTTC.

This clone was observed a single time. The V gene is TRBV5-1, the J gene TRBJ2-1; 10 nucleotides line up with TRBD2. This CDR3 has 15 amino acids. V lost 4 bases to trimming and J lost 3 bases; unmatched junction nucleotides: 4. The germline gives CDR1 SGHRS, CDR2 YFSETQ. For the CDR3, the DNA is TGCGCCAGCAGCGGTCTAGCGGGGGACTACAATGAGCAGTTCTTC. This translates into CASSGLAGDYNEQFF. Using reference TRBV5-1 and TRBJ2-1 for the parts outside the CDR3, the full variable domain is KAGVTQTPRYLIKTRGQQVTLSCSPISGHRSVSWYQQTPGQGLQFLFEYFSETQRNKGNFPGRFSGRQFSNSRSEMNVSTLELGDSALYLCASSGLAGDYNEQFFGPGTRLTVL.

The CDR3 DNA is TGTGCCAGTAGTATCCCCCCCCGACAGGGGATTGACTCTGGGGCCAACGTCCTGACTTTC. This translates into CASSIPPRQGIDSGANVLTF. The rearrangement joins TRBV19 to TRBJ2-6; 8 nucleotides align to TRBD1. The junction had 13 bases not matched to a gene; V was cut back by 3 bases and J by 0 bases. Per germline, CDR1 LNHDA and CDR2 SQIVND (reference sequence). The CDR3 extends over 20 amino acids.

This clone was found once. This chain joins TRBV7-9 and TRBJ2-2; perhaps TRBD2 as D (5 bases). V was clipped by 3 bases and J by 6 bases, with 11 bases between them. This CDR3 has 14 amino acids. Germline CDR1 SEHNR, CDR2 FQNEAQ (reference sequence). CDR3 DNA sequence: TGTGCCAGCAGCTTCCGAAGAGGGTCCGGGGAGCTGTTTTTT. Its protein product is CASSFRRGSGELFF.

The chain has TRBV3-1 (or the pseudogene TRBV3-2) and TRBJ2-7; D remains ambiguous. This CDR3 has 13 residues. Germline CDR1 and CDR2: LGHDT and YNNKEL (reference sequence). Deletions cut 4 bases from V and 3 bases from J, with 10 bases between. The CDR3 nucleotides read TGTGCCAGCAGCCCCGGGTTGAACTACGAGCAGTACTTC. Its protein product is CASSPGLNYEQYF.

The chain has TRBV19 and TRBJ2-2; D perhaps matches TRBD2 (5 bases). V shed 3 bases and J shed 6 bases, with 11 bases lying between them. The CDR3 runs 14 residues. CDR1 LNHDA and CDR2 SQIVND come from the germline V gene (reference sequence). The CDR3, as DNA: TGTGCCAGTAGTATGTCGGGATCTTCCGGGGAGCTGTTTTTT. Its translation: CASSMSGSSGELFF.

In nucleotides, the CDR3 is TGTGCCAGCAGCCCTACAGGGAGAACTGAAGCTTTCTTT. Translated: CASSPTGRTEAFF. This chain connects TRBV25-1 to TRBJ1-1; D is possibly TRBD1 (6 bases). This CDR3 contains 13 residues. The V end was cut by 6 bases, the J end by 5 bases, with 13 bases between. Germline values: CDR1 MGHDK, CDR2 SYGVNS.

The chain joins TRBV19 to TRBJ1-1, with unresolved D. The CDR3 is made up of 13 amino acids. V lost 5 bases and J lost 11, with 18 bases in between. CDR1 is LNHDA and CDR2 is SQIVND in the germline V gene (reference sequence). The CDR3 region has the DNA TGTGCCAGTAGTCGCCCATCTATCCCTTGGGCTTTCTTT. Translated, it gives CASSRPSIPWAFF.

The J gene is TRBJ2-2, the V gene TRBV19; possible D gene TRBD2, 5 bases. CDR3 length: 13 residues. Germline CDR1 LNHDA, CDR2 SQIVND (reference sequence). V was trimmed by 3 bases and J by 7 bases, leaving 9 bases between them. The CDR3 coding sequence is TGTGCCAGTAGTATCTTTCGGGGCGGGGAGCTGTTTTTT. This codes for CASSIFRGGELFF.

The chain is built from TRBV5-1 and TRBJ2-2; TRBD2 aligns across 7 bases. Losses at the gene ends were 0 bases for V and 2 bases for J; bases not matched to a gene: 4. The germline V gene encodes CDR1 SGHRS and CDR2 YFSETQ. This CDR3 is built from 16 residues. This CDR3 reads CASSLATGGNTGELFF. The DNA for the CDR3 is TGCGCCAGCAGCTTGGCCACGGGGGGAAACACCGGGGAGCTGTTTTTT.

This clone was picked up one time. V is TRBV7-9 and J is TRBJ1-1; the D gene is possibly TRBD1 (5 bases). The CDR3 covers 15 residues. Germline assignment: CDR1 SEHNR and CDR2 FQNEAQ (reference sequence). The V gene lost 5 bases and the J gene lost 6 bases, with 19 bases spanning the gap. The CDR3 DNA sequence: TGTGCCAGCAGCCTAAGGACGGCCGGGACTTCTGAAGCTTTCTTT. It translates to CASSLRTAGTSEAFF.

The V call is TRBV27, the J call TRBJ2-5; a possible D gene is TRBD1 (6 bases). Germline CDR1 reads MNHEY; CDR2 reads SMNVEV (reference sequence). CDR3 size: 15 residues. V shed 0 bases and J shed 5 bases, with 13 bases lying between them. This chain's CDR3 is CASSLSGAWGETQYF. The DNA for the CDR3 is TGTGCCAGCAGTTTATCGGGGGCGTGGGGGGAGACCCAGTACTTC.

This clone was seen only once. The CDR3 protein is CASSVGTGTSGNTIYF. The CDR3 nucleotides are TGTGCCAGCAGCGTCGGGACAGGGACTTCTGGAAACACCATATATTTT. This chain connects TRBV9 to TRBJ1-3; 9 bases match TRBD1. This CDR3 has 16 amino acids. Germline lookup yields CDR1 SGDLS and CDR2 YYNGEE. The trim removed 2 bases at V and 1 base at J, leaving 4 bases unmatched.

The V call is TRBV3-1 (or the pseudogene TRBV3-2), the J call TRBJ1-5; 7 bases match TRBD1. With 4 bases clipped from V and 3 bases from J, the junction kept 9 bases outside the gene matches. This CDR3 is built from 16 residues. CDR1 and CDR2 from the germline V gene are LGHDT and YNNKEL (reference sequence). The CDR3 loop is CASSPSGTDLNQPQHF. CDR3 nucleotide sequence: TGTGCCAGCAGCCCCTCGGGGACAGACCTCAATCAGCCCCAGCATTTT.